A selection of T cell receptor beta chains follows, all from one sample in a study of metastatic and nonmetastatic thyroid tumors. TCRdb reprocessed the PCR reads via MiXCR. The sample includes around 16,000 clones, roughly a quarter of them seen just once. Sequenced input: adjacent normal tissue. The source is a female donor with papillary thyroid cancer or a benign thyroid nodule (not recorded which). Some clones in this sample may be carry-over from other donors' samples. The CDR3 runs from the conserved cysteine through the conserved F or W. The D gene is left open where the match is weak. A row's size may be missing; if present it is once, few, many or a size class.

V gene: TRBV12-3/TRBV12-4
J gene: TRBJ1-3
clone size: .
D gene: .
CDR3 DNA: TGTGCCAGCAGTTTGGGGGTCGGGTCTGGAAACACCATATATTTT
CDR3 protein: CASSLGVGSGNTIYF

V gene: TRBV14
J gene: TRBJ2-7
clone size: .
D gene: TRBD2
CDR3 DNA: TGTGCCAGCAGCCAGACTAGCGGGAGGGCCTACGAGCAGTACTTC
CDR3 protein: CASSQTSGRAYEQYF

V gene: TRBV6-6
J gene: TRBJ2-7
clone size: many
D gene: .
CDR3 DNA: TGTGCCAGCAGTTACCACCAGGCTTCCTACGAGCAGTACTTC
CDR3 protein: CASSYHQASYEQYF

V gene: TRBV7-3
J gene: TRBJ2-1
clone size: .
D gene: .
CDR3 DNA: TGTGCCAGCAGCTTAACCGGGCGGGACAATGAGCAGTTCTTC
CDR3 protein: CASSLTGRDNEQFF

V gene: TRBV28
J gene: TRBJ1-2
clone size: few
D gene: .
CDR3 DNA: TGTGCCAGCAGTTTGTACAGGGTTGATGGCTACACCTTC
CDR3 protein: CASSLYRVDGYTF

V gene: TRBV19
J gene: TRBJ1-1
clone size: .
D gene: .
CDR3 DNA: TGTGCCAGTCTCTCTCTGCTGAACACTGAAGCTTTCTTT
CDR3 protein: CASLSLLNTEAFF

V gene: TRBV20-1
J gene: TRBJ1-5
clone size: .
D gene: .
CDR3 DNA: TGCAGTGCTAGAGAACCCACGAGACAGGGCAATCAGCCCCAGCATTTT
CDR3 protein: CSAREPTRQGNQPQHF

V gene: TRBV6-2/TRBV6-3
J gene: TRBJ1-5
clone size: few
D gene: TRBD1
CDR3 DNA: TGTGCCAGCAGTTACTCAGGGGGCGCTCAGCCCCAGCATTTT
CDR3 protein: CASSYSGGAQPQHF

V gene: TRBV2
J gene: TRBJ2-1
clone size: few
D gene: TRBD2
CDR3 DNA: TGTGCCAGCAGTGAGTCTAGCGGTGATGAGCAGTTCTTC
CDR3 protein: CASSESSGDEQFF

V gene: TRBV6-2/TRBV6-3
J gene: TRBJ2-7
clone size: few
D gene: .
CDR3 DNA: TGTGCCAGCAGGGACGTGGGACTGCCCTCCTACGAGCAGTACTTC
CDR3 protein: CASRDVGLPSYEQYF

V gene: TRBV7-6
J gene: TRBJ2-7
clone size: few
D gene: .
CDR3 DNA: TGTGCCAGCAGCGCAGGGGCGTCCTTAATAACCGAGCAGTACTTC
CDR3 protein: CASSAGASLITEQYF

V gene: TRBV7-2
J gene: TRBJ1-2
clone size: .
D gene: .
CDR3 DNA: TGTGCCAGCAGCTTAACGAGGGGAGCCAACTATGGCTACACCTTC
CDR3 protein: CASSLTRGANYGYTF

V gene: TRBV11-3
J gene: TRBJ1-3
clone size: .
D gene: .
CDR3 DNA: TGTGCCAGCAGCTCAGACGGGACGCGGGGAAACACCATATATTTT
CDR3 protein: CASSSDGTRGNTIYF

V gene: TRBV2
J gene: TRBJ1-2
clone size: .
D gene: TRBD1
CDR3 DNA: TGTGCCAGCAGTCCCGGGACAGGGGTTCGCTACACCTTC
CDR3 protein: CASSPGTGVRYTF

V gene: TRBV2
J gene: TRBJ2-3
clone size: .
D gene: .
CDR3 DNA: TGTGCCAGCATCGTCTACGAGGCAGATACGCAGTATTTT
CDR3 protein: CASIVYEADTQYF

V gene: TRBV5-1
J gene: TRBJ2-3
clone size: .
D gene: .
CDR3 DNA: TGCGCCAGCAGCTTAGACGTCGCCGGAGATACGCAGTATTTT
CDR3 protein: CASSLDVAGDTQYF

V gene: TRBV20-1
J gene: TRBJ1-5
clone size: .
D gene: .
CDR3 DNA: TGCAGTGCTAGGGGGGGCGGCAATCAGCCCCAGCATTTT
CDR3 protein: CSARGGGNQPQHF

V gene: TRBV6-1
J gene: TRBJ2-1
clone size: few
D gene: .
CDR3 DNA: TGTGCCAGCAGTGAATGGCGTAACGCCTACAATGAGCAGTTCTTC
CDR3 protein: CASSEWRNAYNEQFF

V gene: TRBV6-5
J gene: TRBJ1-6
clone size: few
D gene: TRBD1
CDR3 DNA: TGTGCCAGCAGTTACTCGGACAGGAGGAGCTCCTATAATTCACCCCTCCACTTT
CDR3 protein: CASSYSDRRSSYNSPLHF

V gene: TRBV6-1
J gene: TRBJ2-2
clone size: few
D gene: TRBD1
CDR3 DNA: TGTGCCAGCCGCAAGGGACAGGGGTACACCGGGGAGCTGTTTTTT
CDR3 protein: CASRKGQGYTGELFF

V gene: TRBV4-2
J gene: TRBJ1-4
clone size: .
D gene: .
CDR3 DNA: TGTGCCAGCAGCCAGGGCGGACAGCCCGTTAATGAAAAACTGTTTTTT
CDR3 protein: CASSQGGQPVNEKLFF

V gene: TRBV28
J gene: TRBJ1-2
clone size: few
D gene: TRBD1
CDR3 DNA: TGTGCCAGCAGGCACCAGGGGGTTGGCTACACCTTC
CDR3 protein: CASRHQGVGYTF

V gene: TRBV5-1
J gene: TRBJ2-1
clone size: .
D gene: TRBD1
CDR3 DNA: TGCGCCAGCAGCGCCGGGACAGGGGTTTACAATGAGCAGTTCTTC
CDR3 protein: CASSAGTGVYNEQFF

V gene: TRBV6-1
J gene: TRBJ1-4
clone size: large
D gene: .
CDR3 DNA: TGTGCCAGCAGTGGATGGACTAATGAAAAACTGTTTTTT
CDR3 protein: CASSGWTNEKLFF

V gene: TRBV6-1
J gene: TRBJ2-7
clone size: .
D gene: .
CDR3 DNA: TGTGCCAGCAGTCCTCTTAGTCCCCTCTACGAGCAGTACTTC
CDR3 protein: CASSPLSPLYEQYF

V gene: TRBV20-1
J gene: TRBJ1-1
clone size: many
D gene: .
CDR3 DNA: TGCAGTGTTGCAGGAAACACTGAAGCTTTCTTT
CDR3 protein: CSVAGNTEAFF

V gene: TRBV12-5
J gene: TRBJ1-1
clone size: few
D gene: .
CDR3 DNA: TGTGCTAGTGGGGTCAGGGCTTTCTTT
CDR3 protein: CASGVRAFF